This TCR beta chain was recorded in a study of OX40 agonist ivuxolimab in advanced cancers. Produced via immunoSEQ multiplex PCR; TCRdb's table is partial and in-frame only. The sample records 70,000 or so clones, around 87% being singletons. Losses at the gene ends were 4 bases for V and 8 bases for J; bases not matched to a gene: 8. Germline CDR1 LNHDA, CDR2 SQIVND (reference sequence). This CDR3 contains 15 residues. This sequence was found in an adult with an advanced solid tumor such as melanoma, head and neck, liver or kidney cancer. The sample consisted of CD4+ or CD8+ T cells sorted from blood, taken in a trial of the OX40 agonist ivuxolimab. This sequence joins TRBV19 and TRBJ1-4; 9 bases map to TRBD1. CDR3 residues: CASSTTGQGREKLFF. In nucleotides, the CDR3 is TGTGCCAGTAGTACGACGGGACAGGGACGCGAAAAACTGTTTTTT.